These 9 T cell receptor beta chains came from one sample sequenced in a study of blood T cells in healthy people across ages. A sample-barcoded 5' primer and a J-beta primer mix were used in a second PCR of about 7 to 12 cycles. TCRdb reprocessed the 5' RACE reads with MiXCR, giving one entry per CDR3 protein. The data show about 760,000 distinct CDR3 sequences, 25% seen once. These data are also associated with another study on T cells of mothers and their children.

Sample: blood. These receptors originate from a boy aged 10-17 years in good health.

This clonotype was seen a handful of times. The chain is built from TRBV7-2 and TRBJ1-1; the match to TRBD1 covers 9 bases. From germline, CDR1 is SGHTA and CDR2 FQGNSA. The CDR3 runs to 13 residues. Trimming removed 5 bases from V and 11 bases from J; junction bases left unmatched: 9. The CDR3 region has the DNA TGTGCCAGCAGCCCTCGGACAGGGGTGGGTGCTTTCTTT. Encoded protein: CASSPRTGVGAFF. The full variable domain, with the rest looked up from reference TRBV7-2 and TRBJ1-1, is GAGVSQSPSNKVTEKGKDVELRCDPISGHTALYWYRQSLGQGLEFLIYFQGNSAPDKSGLPSDRFSAERTGGSVSTLTIQRTQQEDSAVYLCASSPRTGVGAFFGQGTRLTVV.

The chain joins TRBV7-9 to TRBJ2-5; 9 nucleotides align to TRBD1. With 4 bases clipped from V and 11 bases from J, the junction kept 11 bases outside the gene matches. The CDR3 runs to 14 residues. CDR1 SEHNR and CDR2 FQNEAQ come from the germline V gene (reference sequence). The CDR3 DNA sequence: TGTGCCAGCAGCTACCGGGACAGGGCGTTAGAGCAGTACTTC. Translated, it gives CASSYRDRALEQYF.

V and J are TRBV20-1 and TRBJ1-5, with a weak D call TRBD1 (5 bases). Trimming removed 5 bases at V and 9 bases at J, with 14 bases between. This CDR3 has 12 amino acids. CDR1 is DFQATT, CDR2 SNEGSKA, per germline (reference sequence). CDR3: CSARGPGGPQHF. In nucleotides, the CDR3 is TGCAGTGCTCGCGGACCCGGGGGGCCCCAGCATTTT.

The J gene is TRBJ2-5, the V gene TRBV2, with D unclear. Trimming stripped 3 bases from V and 0 bases from J, with 17 bases between. In germline, CDR1 is SNHLY, CDR2 FYNNEI. The CDR3 loop spans 17 amino acids. The DNA for the CDR3 is TGTGCCAGCAGTGACAGTTCGGGCGGCAAGTACCAAGAGACCCAGTACTTC. Translating it yields CASSDSSGGKYQETQYF.

V gene TRBV5-6 combines with J gene TRBJ2-5, with D perhaps matching TRBD2 (7 bases). The V gene lost 0 bases and the J gene lost 2 bases, with 14 bases spanning the gap. The length of the CDR3 is 16 residues. Germline V gene lookup returns CDR1 SGHDT and CDR2 YYEEEE. CDR3 DNA: TGTGCCAGCAGCTTGGGTCCAGGGGAGGGGCAAGAGACCCAGTACTTC. Translating gives CASSLGPGEGQETQYF.

The chain couples TRBV24-1 to TRBJ2-7; 11 bases agree with TRBD2. The CDR3 is made up of 15 amino acids. The J segment lost 4 bases and the V segment lost 5 bases, leaving 6 bases of the junction unmatched. Germline values: CDR1 KGHDR, CDR2 SFDVKD. CDR3 nucleotides: TGTGCCACCAGTGCCGCGACTAGCGGGACATACGAGCAGTACTTC. The encoded protein is CATSAATSGTYEQYF.

This clonotype was observed a handful of times. The chain employs TRBV29-1 and TRBJ2-1, with 7 bases matching TRBD2. The CDR3 has 13 amino acids. The trim removed 5 bases at V and 2 bases at J, leaving 3 bases unmatched. Germline V gives CDR1 SQVTM, CDR2 ANQGSEA. CDR3 protein: CSVSGATYNEQFF. CDR3 DNA sequence: TGCAGCGTTAGCGGGGCGACCTACAATGAGCAGTTCTTC.

In DNA, the CDR3 is TGTGCCAGCCGAACGGACCAGACAATGAACACTGAAGCTTTCTTT. Its translation is CASRTDQTMNTEAFF. This chain links TRBV27 with TRBJ1-1, with D hard to call. V gave up 8 bases and J gave up 0 bases, with 16 bases separating them. CDR1 is MNHEY and CDR2 is SMNVEV in the germline V gene (reference sequence). The CDR3 has 15 amino acids.

A few counts support this clonotype. The chain is built from TRBV5-1 and TRBJ2-1; D is ambiguous. This CDR3 comprises 15 residues. V gave up 0 bases and J gave up 2 bases, with 9 bases separating them. From germline, CDR1 is SGHRS and CDR2 YFSETQ. The CDR3 spells CASSLGVGTYNEQFF. As DNA, the CDR3 is TGCGCCAGCAGCTTGGGAGTAGGAACCTACAATGAGCAGTTCTTC.